This T cell receptor beta chain was obtained from a study of OX40 agonist ivuxolimab in advanced cancers. Study as a whole: The diagnoses of dose-escalation patients were hepatocellular carcinoma, melanoma, renal cell or head and neck cancer. Under the entry rules, prior anti-PD-1, anti-PD-L1 or anti-CTLA-4 therapy was allowed, and around 40% had some. Study results and limitations: At doses 0.1 to 3.0 mg/kg, CD4+ and CD8+ clones expanded.

In germline, CDR1 is SGHTA, CDR2 FQGNSA. The CDR3 covers 13 residues. Trimming shortened V by 5 bases and J by 2 bases, and 8 bases separated the two germline ends. Sequencing was performed with immunoSEQ multiplex PCR; in TCRdb, only in-frame clones are kept and a portion is missing. Counted here are about 35,000 clones, 82% occurring once; the ten biggest clones make up 23%. To note about this clone: Its antigen is undetermined.

Excluded were patients having autoimmune disease history or systemic immunosuppression. The clonotype was recovered from an adult with an advanced solid tumor such as melanoma, head and neck, liver or kidney cancer. The chain recombines TRBV7-2 with TRBJ2-3; no firm D call. The sample was CD4+ or CD8+ T cells sorted from blood, taken in a trial of the OX40 agonist ivuxolimab. The CDR3 loop is CASSPGSTDTQYF. CDR3 coding DNA: TGTGCCAGCAGCCCCGGGTCCACAGATACGCAGTATTTT. Combining the CDR3 with reference TRBV7-2 and TRBJ2-3 gives the whole variable domain GAGVSQSPSNKVTEKGKDVELRCDPISGHTALYWYRQSLGQGLEFLIYFQGNSAPDKSGLPSDRFSAERTGGSVSTLTIQRTQQEDSAVYLCASSPGSTDTQYFGPGTRLTVL.